This TCR beta chain was recorded in a study of OX40 agonist ivuxolimab in advanced cancers. TCRdb's copy holds only in-frame clones and misses some; the assay was immunoSEQ multiplex PCR. There are fewer than 60,000 clones in the sample; about nine tenths occur only once, and less than 0.85% lies in the top ten. This clone was detected once. In germline, CDR1 is SGHNT, CDR2 YYREEE (reference sequence). J was trimmed by 5 bases and V by 3 bases; bases with no gene match: 9. The CDR3 contains 16 residues. The source is an adult with an advanced solid tumor such as melanoma, head and neck, liver or kidney cancer. The chain carries TRBV5-4 and TRBJ2-3, with 10 bases identical to TRBD2. The specimen comprised CD4+ or CD8+ T cells sorted from blood, sampled in a trial of the OX40 agonist ivuxolimab. The CDR3 DNA follows: TGTGCCAGCAGCTCTCCAGCGGGAGGGATGGGAGATACGCAGTATTTT. This codes for CASSSPAGGMGDTQYF.